Listed below are T cell receptor beta chains from one sample, sequenced in a study of T cell repertoires in cytomegalovirus infection. Each CDR3 protein is one row after TCRdb ran MiXCR on the reads. The sample yields some 220,000 distinct CDR3 sequences, about 7% seen once. Sequenced: PBMCs. These receptors were obtained from a human donor in good health (CMV status not recorded). Some clones in this sample may be carry-over from other donors' samples. Each CDR3 is given with its conserved first and last residue. The D gene is left open where the match is weak. Size is omitted from some rows. Given values are once, few, many or a class for expanded clones.

V: TRBV9
size: few
D: TRBD1
J: TRBJ2-7
CDR3: CASSVFDRGNNEQYF
DNA: TGTGCCAGCAGCGTCTTTGACAGGGGTAACAACGAGCAGTACTTC

V: TRBV23-1
size: many
D: -
J: TRBJ2-1
CDR3: CASLRNEQFF
DNA: TGCGCCAGTCTCCGCAATGAGCAGTTCTTC

V: TRBV29-1
size: -
D: -
J: TRBJ2-7
CDR3: CSVEWGFGEQYF
DNA: TGCAGCGTTGAATGGGGGTTTGGCGAGCAGTACTTC

V: TRBV11-2
size: many
D: TRBD1
J: TRBJ1-2
CDR3: CASSSLTGRDYGYTF
DNA: TGTGCCAGCAGCTCCCTGACAGGGAGGGACTATGGCTACACCTTC

V: TRBV7-2
size: many
D: TRBD2
J: TRBJ2-7
CDR3: CASSPSGGGYEQYF
DNA: TGTGCCAGCAGTCCAAGCGGGGGGGGCTACGAGCAGTACTTC

V: TRBV7-9
size: many
D: -
J: TRBJ1-1
CDR3: CASSQKQGPEAFF
DNA: TGTGCCAGCAGCCAGAAACAGGGACCTGAAGCTTTCTTT

V: TRBV7-2
size: many
D: TRBD1
J: TRBJ2-2
CDR3: CASSRQTGATRSGELFF
DNA: TGTGCCAGCAGCAGACAAACAGGGGCCACTAGGAGCGGGGAGCTGTTTTTT

V: TRBV12-5
size: many
D: -
J: TRBJ1-2
CDR3: CASGLFSGLGAYGYTF
DNA: TGTGCTAGTGGTTTGTTTTCAGGGCTTGGGGCCTATGGCTACACCTTC

V: TRBV2
size: many
D: -
J: TRBJ2-7
CDR3: CASSVPGSYEQYF
DNA: TGTGCCAGCAGTGTCCCGGGAAGCTACGAGCAGTACTTC

V: TRBV28
size: -
D: -
J: TRBJ1-5
CDR3: CASSLPGIQPQHF
DNA: TGTGCCAGCAGTCTACCCGGGATTCAGCCCCAGCATTTT

V: TRBV15
size: many
D: -
J: TRBJ1-5
CDR3: CATSSSIGQPQHF
DNA: TGTGCCACCAGCAGTTCCATCGGTCAGCCCCAGCATTTT

V: TRBV6-5
size: many
D: -
J: TRBJ2-7
CDR3: CASSRGGSRSYEQYF
DNA: TGTGCCAGCAGTCGTGGGGGTTCCCGCTCCTACGAGCAGTACTTC

V: TRBV28
size: many
D: TRBD1
J: TRBJ1-5
CDR3: CASSSGQGVSQPQHF
DNA: TGTGCCAGCAGTTCCGGACAGGGAGTAAGTCAGCCCCAGCATTTT

V: TRBV20-1
size: many
D: TRBD1
J: TRBJ1-4
CDR3: CSASDRANEKLFF
DNA: TGCAGTGCTTCGGACAGGGCTAATGAAAAACTGTTTTTT

V: TRBV7-8
size: many
D: TRBD1
J: TRBJ2-3
CDR3: CASSLPLGKQGDADTQYF
DNA: TGTGCCAGCAGCTTACCCCTCGGAAAACAGGGGGACGCAGATACGCAGTATTTT

V: TRBV19
size: many
D: TRBD1
J: TRBJ2-7
CDR3: CASSGRYRDRPPYEQYF
DNA: TGTGCCAGTAGTGGCCGATACCGGGACAGGCCTCCCTACGAGCAGTACTTC

V: TRBV29-1
size: -
D: TRBD1
J: TRBJ1-3
CDR3: CSVWDSSGNTIYF
DNA: TGCAGCGTTTGGGACAGCTCTGGAAACACCATATATTTT

V: TRBV3-1
size: many
D: -
J: TRBJ2-3
CDR3: CASSQDLSADTQYF
DNA: TGTGCCAGCAGCCAAGATCTGTCGGCAGATACGCAGTATTTT

V: TRBV6-2/TRBV6-3
size: many
D: TRBD1
J: TRBJ1-1
CDR3: CASRFRQGLPNTEAFF
DNA: TGTGCCAGCAGATTTCGACAGGGGCTCCCGAACACTGAAGCTTTCTTT

V: TRBV6-5
size: many
D: TRBD2
J: TRBJ2-5
CDR3: CASGTRRIETQYF
DNA: TGTGCCAGCGGGACTAGGAGGATAGAGACCCAGTACTTC

V: TRBV2
size: many
D: TRBD2
J: TRBJ2-5
CDR3: CASSPLLAGAGGTQYF
DNA: TGTGCCAGCAGTCCCCTACTAGCGGGGGCGGGGGGGACCCAGTACTTC

V: TRBV25-1
size: many
D: -
J: TRBJ2-7
CDR3: CASSWVYEQYF
DNA: TGTGCCAGCAGTTGGGTTTACGAGCAGTACTTC

V: TRBV7-2
size: many
D: -
J: TRBJ1-1
CDR3: CASTPGGVLAFF
DNA: TGTGCCAGCACCCCTGGTGGGGTCCTAGCTTTCTTT

V: TRBV7-2
size: many
D: -
J: TRBJ2-2
CDR3: CASSPPGHLNTGELFF
DNA: TGTGCCAGCAGCCCTCCGGGACATCTGAACACCGGGGAGCTGTTTTTT

V: TRBV6-2/TRBV6-3
size: many
D: -
J: TRBJ1-4
CDR3: CASSYRQNDATNEKLFF
DNA: TGTGCCAGCAGTTACCGGCAGAATGATGCAACTAATGAAAAACTGTTTTTT

V: TRBV20-1
size: few
D: -
J: TRBJ2-5
CDR3: CSAGSYSQETQYF
DNA: TGCAGTGCTGGGAGCTATTCGCAAGAGACCCAGTACTTC

V: TRBV12-3/TRBV12-4
size: many
D: -
J: TRBJ2-1
CDR3: CASSFPLNEQFF
DNA: TGTGCCAGCAGTTTCCCCCTCAATGAGCAGTTCTTC

V: TRBV20-1
size: -
D: TRBD1
J: TRBJ1-2
CDR3: CSASKTGVSNYGYTF
DNA: TGCAGTGCTAGTAAGACAGGGGTTAGCAACTATGGCTACACCTTC

V: TRBV7-2
size: many
D: -
J: TRBJ1-5
CDR3: CASSLGRAGNQPQHF
DNA: TGTGCCAGCAGCTTAGGCAGGGCTGGAAATCAGCCCCAGCATTTT

V: TRBV20-1
size: many
D: TRBD1
J: TRBJ1-5
CDR3: CSARTGVGQPQHF
DNA: TGCAGTGCTAGGACAGGGGTAGGTCAGCCCCAGCATTTT

V: TRBV12-3/TRBV12-4
size: many
D: -
J: TRBJ1-1
CDR3: CASRFVRRNTEAFF
DNA: TGTGCCAGCAGATTCGTCAGGAGGAACACTGAAGCTTTCTTT

V: TRBV7-9
size: few
D: -
J: TRBJ1-1
CDR3: CASSLVGRPEAFF
DNA: TGTGCCAGCAGCTTAGTAGGGAGACCTGAAGCTTTCTTT

V: TRBV5-4
size: many
D: TRBD1
J: TRBJ2-7
CDR3: CASSLQGTSDEQYF
DNA: TGTGCCAGCAGCTTACAGGGGACATCGGACGAGCAGTACTTC

V: TRBV6-2/TRBV6-3
size: many
D: TRBD1
J: TRBJ2-7
CDR3: CASSYSTRGYEQYF
DNA: TGTGCCAGCAGTTACTCAACCAGGGGGTACGAGCAGTACTTC

V: TRBV6-2/TRBV6-3
size: many
D: -
J: TRBJ2-1
CDR3: CASSASRAKNEQFF
DNA: TGTGCCAGCAGCGCTTCGAGGGCGAAAAATGAGCAGTTCTTC

V: TRBV7-6
size: many
D: -
J: TRBJ2-2
CDR3: CASSLAPHYTGELFF
DNA: TGTGCCAGCAGCTTAGCCCCTCATTACACCGGGGAGCTGTTTTTT

V: TRBV28
size: many
D: -
J: TRBJ2-6
CDR3: CASSPRVGGYTGANVLTF
DNA: TGTGCCAGCAGTCCCCGAGTGGGCGGTTATACTGGGGCCAACGTCCTGACTTTC

V: TRBV15
size: many
D: -
J: TRBJ1-1
CDR3: CATSRRDTEAFF
DNA: TGTGCCACCAGCAGGCGGGACACTGAAGCTTTCTTT

V: TRBV20-1
size: many
D: TRBD1
J: TRBJ2-6
CDR3: CRDRDRGANVLTF
DNA: TGCAGAGACCGGGACAGGGGGGCCAACGTCCTGACTTTC

V: TRBV5-5
size: -
D: -
J: TRBJ1-2
CDR3: CASSVDRGYTF
DNA: TGTGCCAGCAGCGTAGACAGAGGCTACACCTTC

V: TRBV6-2/TRBV6-3
size: many
D: TRBD1
J: TRBJ2-3
CDR3: CASSLTGSSTDTQYF
DNA: TGTGCCAGCAGTTTGACAGGGTCGAGCACAGATACGCAGTATTTT